This passage covers 19 T cell receptor beta chains from one sample sequenced in a study of T cells in Graves' hyperthyroidism and ophthalmopathy. RNA transcripts yielded amplified TCR beta CDR3 regions. RT-PCR in the first round (using the HTBI primer set) targeted the TCR CDR3. TCRdb redid the calling of the multiplex PCR reads with MiXCR, one entry per CDR3 protein. The data contain around 280,000 distinct CDR3 sequences, 10% to 15% of them singletons. The sample comprised blood. Every receptor here comes from a woman in her 30s with Graves' hyperthyroidism that later progressed to Graves' ophthalmopathy.

Ten or more counts support this clonotype. The V gene is TRBV20-1, the J gene TRBJ1-2; 12 bases are a match to TRBD1. The trim removed 5 bases at V and 6 bases at J, leaving 7 bases unmatched. The CDR3 totals 14 residues. Germline V gene data show CDR1 as DFQATT and CDR2 as SNEGSKA (reference sequence). The DNA of the CDR3 is TGCAGTGCTCTTGTGGGGACAGGGGGCCATGGCTACACCTTC. This translates into CSALVGTGGHGYTF.

This sequence joins TRBV28 and TRBJ2-1, with TRBD2 identical over 14 bases. The CDR3 loop spans 16 amino acids. Losses at the gene ends were 8 bases for V and 6 bases for J; bases not matched to a gene: 9. The germline V gene has CDR1 MDHEN and CDR2 SYDVKM. In DNA, the CDR3 is TGTGCCAGCGCCCAGGGACTAGCGGGAGACTCCAATGAGCAGTTCTTC. It translates to CASAQGLAGDSNEQFF.

This clonotype has just a few counts. This chain connects TRBV27 to TRBJ2-5; no definite D call. Trimming stripped 4 bases from V and 5 bases from J, with 11 bases between. Germline loops: CDR1 MNHEY, CDR2 SMNVEV (reference sequence). There are 13 residues in the CDR3. CDR3 sequence: CASSSYSWETQYF. CDR3 nucleotide sequence: TGTGCCAGCAGTTCATACTCGTGGGAGACCCAGTACTTC.

The chain combines TRBV4-2 with TRBJ1-5; the match to TRBD1 covers 7 bases. Germline loops: CDR1 LGHNA, CDR2 YNFKEQ. V shed 4 bases, J shed 4 bases, and the junction held 13 bases outside the gene matches. This CDR3 has 17 amino acids. The CDR3 nucleotides read TGTGCCAGCAGCCCAACAGCGTACGGGACAGATAATCAGCCCCAGCATTTT. This gives the protein CASSPTAYGTDNQPQHF.

This clonotype appeared a few times. One base away lies a much larger clone, so this may be a sequencing read error. This sequence joins TRBV7-2 and TRBJ2-1; no reliable D call. The V end was cut by 5 bases, the J end by 4 bases, with 15 bases between. The CDR3 spans 15 residues. Germline CDR1 and CDR2: SGHTA and FQGNSA. For the CDR3, the DNA is TGTGCCAGCAGCCAGTTGCCGGGTATGTACAATGAGCAGTTCTTC. It specifies CASSQLPGMYNEQFF.

This clonotype was detected many times. The chain is built from TRBV4-3 and TRBJ2-2; D could derive from TRBD1 or TRBD2 (5 bases each). This CDR3 has 15 amino acids. The V and J ends lost 0 bases and 6 bases respectively, with 11 bases between them. The germline V gene encodes CDR1 LGHNA and CDR2 YSLEER. The CDR3 loop reads CASSQDRVRAGELFF. As DNA, the CDR3 is TGCGCCAGCAGCCAAGACAGGGTGAGGGCCGGGGAGCTGTTTTTT.

The CDR3 bases are TGTGCCAGCAGCTTAGTGGGACAGGTTGATGAAAAACTGTTTTTT. Amino acids: CASSLVGQVDEKLFF. The V call is TRBV11-2, the J call TRBJ1-4; 8 positions match TRBD1. Trimming at V came to 1 base and at J to 6 bases, leaving 4 bases not matched to a gene. Germline values: CDR1 SGHAT, CDR2 FQNNGV. CDR3 size: 15 residues.

The sample holds many counts of this clonotype. The chain carries TRBV7-9 and TRBJ2-1; D uncertain. The germline V gene encodes CDR1 SEHNR and CDR2 FQNEAQ (reference sequence). This CDR3 is 17 amino acids long. Between the trimmed V and J ends, which lost 5 bases and 2 bases, there was a span of 19 bases. CDR3 loop: CASSPLLFGPTYNEQFF. The CDR3 region has the DNA TGTGCCAGCAGCCCTTTGCTCTTCGGGCCGACCTACAATGAGCAGTTCTTC.

This clonotype has at least ten counts. This chain joins TRBV7-2 and TRBJ2-7; 8 bases line up with TRBD1. Germline V lookup: CDR1 SGHTA, CDR2 FQGNSA. The V and J ends lost 6 bases and 3 bases, in that order; junction bases with no gene match: 7. The CDR3 has 14 amino acids. Here the CDR3 DNA reads TGTGCCAGCAGTTTCGGACAGGGTGGCTACGAGCAGTACTTC. Translation gives CASSFGQGGYEQYF. The full variable domain, its missing parts supplied by reference TRBV7-2 and TRBJ2-7, is GAGVSQSPSNKVTEKGKDVELRCDPISGHTALYWYRQSLGQGLEFLIYFQGNSAPDKSGLPSDRFSAERTGGSVSTLTIQRTQQEDSAVYLCASSFGQGGYEQYFGPGTRLTVT.

Many counts were recorded for this clonotype. This chain connects TRBV7-9 to TRBJ1-1; D may be TRBD1 (5 bases). The V and J ends lost 0 bases and 3 bases respectively, with 11 bases between them. The germline CDR1 and CDR2 sequences are SEHNR and FQNEAQ (reference sequence). The CDR3 is 15 residues long. The CDR3 nucleotides read TGTGCCAGCAGCTTAGCGCCCGCAGGGTACACTGAAGCTTTCTTT. Amino acid sequence: CASSLAPAGYTEAFF. The variable domain in full, with the rest retrieved from reference TRBV7-9 and TRBJ1-1, is DTGVSQNPRHKITKRGQNVTFRCDPISEHNRLYWYRQTLGQGPEFLTYFQNEAQLEKSRLLSDRFSAERPKGSFSTLEIQRTEQGDSAMYLCASSLAPAGYTEAFFGQGTRLTVV.

Ten or more counts support this clonotype. The chain carries TRBV20-1 and TRBJ2-7; no clear D. This CDR3 has 13 residues. CDR1 and CDR2 from the germline V gene are DFQATT and SNEGSKA (reference sequence). Trimming left V 5 bases short and J 2 bases short, with 13 bases between. The CDR3 DNA reads TGCAGTGCTCCGCGACGGTCTGCCTACGAGCAGTACTTC. Its translation is CSAPRRSAYEQYF.

The chain joins TRBV19 to TRBJ2-6; D gene uncertain. Trimming took 7 bases from V and 4 from J, leaving 8 bases between them. The CDR3 loop spans 13 amino acids. The germline CDR1 and CDR2 sequences are LNHDA and SQIVND (reference sequence). As DNA, the CDR3 is TGTGCCAGTACCCCCTGGGGGGCCAACGTCCTGACTTTC. It specifies CASTPWGANVLTF.

The table lists this clonotype with many counts. The chain is built from TRBV2 and TRBJ2-3; 12 bases fit TRBD2. This CDR3 spans 17 amino acids. J lost 2 bases, V lost 6 bases, and 9 bases had no gene match. The germline V gene has CDR1 SNHLY and CDR2 FYNNEI. The CDR3 nucleotides are TGTGCCAGCAGCCTAGGGACTAGCGGGCGATTCACAGATACGCAGTATTTT. Encoded protein: CASSLGTSGRFTDTQYF. The whole variable domain, remainder taken from reference TRBV2 and TRBJ2-3, is EPEVTQTPSHQVTQMGQEVILRCVPISNHLYFYWYRQILGQKVEFLVSFYNNEISEKSEIFDDQFSVERPDGSNFTLKIRSTKLEDSAMYFCASSLGTSGRFTDTQYFGPGTRLTVL.

This clonotype appeared many times. The chain combines TRBV28 with TRBJ2-6, with unresolved D. CDR1 MDHEN and CDR2 SYDVKM come from the germline V gene. V shed 5 bases and J shed 1 base, with 21 bases lying between them. The CDR3 runs to 19 residues. CDR3 in DNA: TGTGCCAGCAGTCTTGGTTGGAGCGCCTCACTATCTGGGGCCAACGTCCTGACTTTC. Its translation: CASSLGWSASLSGANVLTF.

In this sample, this clonotype turned up many times. The chain couples TRBV18 to TRBJ1-1; a weak D match, TRBD1 (6 bases). Germline CDR1 KGHSH, CDR2 LQKENI. This CDR3 region has 16 residues. The V gene lost 3 bases and the J gene lost 0 bases, with 14 bases spanning the gap. The CDR3 here is CASSPVSTGMNTEAFF. CDR3 bases: TGTGCCAGCTCACCCGTTTCCACAGGGATGAACACTGAAGCTTTCTTT.

This clonotype appeared many times. The chain carries TRBV7-3 and TRBJ2-7, with 13 bases fitting TRBD2. Germline assignment: CDR1 SGHTA and CDR2 FQGTGA. The CDR3 is made up of 15 amino acids. The ends lost 5 bases at V and 5 bases at J; junction bases unmatched: 6. The chain's CDR3 is CASSLWTSGSNEQYF. DNA of the CDR3: TGTGCCAGCAGCCTGTGGACTAGCGGGAGTAACGAGCAGTACTTC.

This clonotype appeared many times. V and J are TRBV27 and TRBJ2-7; perhaps TRBD1 as D (6 bases). The CDR3 runs to 14 residues. Per germline, CDR1 MNHEY and CDR2 SMNVEV (reference sequence). Between the trimmed V and J ends, which lost 5 bases and 5 bases, there was a span of 16 bases. As DNA, the CDR3 is TGTGCCAGCAGTCCCGTCACAGGGAGCCACGAGCAGTACTTC. Its translation is CASSPVTGSHEQYF.

This clonotype showed up many times. The rearrangement joins TRBV20-1 to TRBJ1-1; possible D gene TRBD1, 6 bases. Trimming pared 8 bases from V and 6 bases from J, leaving 28 bases between. CDR1 is DFQATT, CDR2 SNEGSKA, per germline (reference sequence). The CDR3 spans 16 residues. The CDR3 nucleotides are TGCAGTCCCAAGGCCCGGCAGGGGAGTGGTGTAGCTGAAGCTTTCTTT. Amino acid sequence: CSPKARQGSGVAEAFF.

This clonotype was detected many times. The chain uses TRBV29-1 and TRBJ2-1; TRBD2 might be the D (7 bases). Per the germline V gene, CDR1 is SQVTM and CDR2 is ANQGSEA. The CDR3 extends over 13 amino acids. V lost 5 bases and J lost 8, with 16 bases in between. CDR3 in DNA: TGCAGCGTTCCTACGCGCGGGGGCGATGAGCAGTTCTTC. Its translation is CSVPTRGGDEQFF.